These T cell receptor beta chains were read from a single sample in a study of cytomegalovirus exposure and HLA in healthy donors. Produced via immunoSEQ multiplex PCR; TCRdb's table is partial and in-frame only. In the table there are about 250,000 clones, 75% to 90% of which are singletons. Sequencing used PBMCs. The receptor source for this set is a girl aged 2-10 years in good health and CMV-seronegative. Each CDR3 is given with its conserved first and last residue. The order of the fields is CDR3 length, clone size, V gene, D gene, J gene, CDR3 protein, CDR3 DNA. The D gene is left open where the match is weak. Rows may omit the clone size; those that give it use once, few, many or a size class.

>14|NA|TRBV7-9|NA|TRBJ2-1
CASSLARASNEQFF
TGTGCCAGCAGCTTAGCGCGGGCCAGCAATGAGCAGTTCTTC
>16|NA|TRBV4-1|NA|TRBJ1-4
CASSPQGRATNEKLFF
TGCGCCAGCAGCCCCCAGGGCCGCGCAACTAATGAAAAACTGTTTTTT
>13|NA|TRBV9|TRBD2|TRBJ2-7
CASSRGDSYEQYF
TGTGCCAGCAGCCGGGGGGACTCCTACGAGCAGTACTTC
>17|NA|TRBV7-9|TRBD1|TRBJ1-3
CASSSRTGGASGNTIYF
TGTGCCAGCAGCTCCCGCACAGGGGGCGCCTCTGGAAACACCATATATTTT
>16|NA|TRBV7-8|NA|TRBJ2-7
CASSRSTPDFSYEQYF
TGTGCCAGCAGCCGATCCACTCCGGACTTTAGCTACGAGCAGTACTTC
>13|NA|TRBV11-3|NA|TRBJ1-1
CASSSTGNTEAFF
TGTGCCAGCAGCTCCACAGGGAACACTGAAGCTTTCTTT
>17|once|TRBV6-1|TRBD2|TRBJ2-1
CASSEGTSGTSYNEQFF
TGTGCCAGCAGTGAAGGGACTAGCGGAACATCCTACAATGAGCAGTTCTTC
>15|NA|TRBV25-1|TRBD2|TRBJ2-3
CASSDLRGGPDTQYF
TGTGCCAGCAGTGATTTGCGGGGGGGCCCAGATACGCAGTATTTT
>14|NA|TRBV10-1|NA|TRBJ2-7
CASSEYAAPGEQYF
TGCGCCAGCAGTGAGTATGCAGCTCCGGGGGAGCAGTACTTC
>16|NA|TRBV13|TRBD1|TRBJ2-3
CASSLGSRGGPDTQYF
TGTGCCAGCAGCTTAGGATCAAGAGGGGGCCCAGATACGCAGTATTTT
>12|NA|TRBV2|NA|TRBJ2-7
CASRLHLSEQYF
TGTGCCAGCAGGTTGCATCTGAGCGAGCAGTACTTC
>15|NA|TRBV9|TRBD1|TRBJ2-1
CASSAGGSSYNEQFF
TGTGCCAGCAGCGCAGGGGGTAGCTCCTACAATGAGCAGTTCTTC
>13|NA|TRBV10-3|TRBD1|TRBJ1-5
CATTTGGNQPQHF
TGTGCCACCACGACAGGGGGGAATCAGCCCCAGCATTTT
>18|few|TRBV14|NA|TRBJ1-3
CASSRLLMGGTSGNTIYF
TGTGCCAGCAGCCGACTCCTGATGGGGGGAACGTCTGGAAACACCATATATTTT
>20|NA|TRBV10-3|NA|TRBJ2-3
CAISESIRGGAQTSTDTQYF
TGTGCCATCAGTGAGTCGATACGAGGGGGAGCTCAAACTAGCACAGATACGCAGTATTTT
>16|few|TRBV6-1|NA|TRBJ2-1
CASGEVLKGGDNEQFF
TGTGCCAGCGGTGAGGTCCTCAAGGGGGGGGACAATGAGCAGTTCTTC
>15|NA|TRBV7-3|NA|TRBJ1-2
CASSLRGGRNYGYTF
TGTGCCAGCAGCTTAAGGGGGGGGCGCAACTATGGCTACACCTTC
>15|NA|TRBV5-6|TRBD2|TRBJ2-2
CASSLAGVLTGELFF
TGTGCCAGCAGCTTAGCGGGAGTACTCACCGGGGAGCTGTTTTTT
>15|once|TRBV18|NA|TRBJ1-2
CASSPPFPTVQGYTF
TGTGCCAGCTCACCACCGTTTCCGACAGTTCAGGGCTACACCTTC
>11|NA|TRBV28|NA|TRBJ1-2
CASDGFDGYTF
TGTGCCAGCGACGGGTTTGATGGCTACACCTTC
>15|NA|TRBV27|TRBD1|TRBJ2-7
CASRKGQGGGYEQYF
TGTGCCAGCAGAAAGGGACAGGGGGGAGGCTACGAGCAGTACTTC
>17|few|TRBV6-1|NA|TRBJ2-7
CASSEAKVTRAAYEQYF
TGTGCCAGCAGTGAAGCCAAGGTCACTCGAGCGGCCTACGAGCAGTACTTC
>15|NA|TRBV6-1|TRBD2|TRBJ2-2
CASSTAGGPSGELFF
TGTGCCAGCTCTACGGCGGGAGGGCCGAGCGGGGAGCTGTTTTTT
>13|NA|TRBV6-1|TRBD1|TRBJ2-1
CASTPGQGYEQFF
TGTGCCAGCACCCCGGGACAGGGCTATGAGCAGTTCTTC
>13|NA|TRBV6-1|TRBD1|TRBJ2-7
CASTRDSYYEQYF
TGTGCCAGCACAAGGGACAGCTACTACGAGCAGTACTTC
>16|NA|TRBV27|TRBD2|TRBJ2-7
CASSQGTSGPAYEQYF
TGTGCCAGCAGTCAGGGGACTAGCGGGCCTGCCTACGAGCAGTACTTC
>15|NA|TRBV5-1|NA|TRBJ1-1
CASRPVGGAATEAFF
TGCGCCAGCAGGCCGGTGGGGGGGGCCGCCACTGAAGCTTTCTTT
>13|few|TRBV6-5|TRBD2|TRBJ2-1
CASSYAGGNEQFF
TGTGCCAGCAGTTACGCGGGAGGAAATGAGCAGTTCTTC
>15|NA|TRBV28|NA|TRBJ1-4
CASSPHISTNEKLFF
TGTGCCAGCAGTCCCCACATATCAACTAATGAAAAACTGTTTTTT
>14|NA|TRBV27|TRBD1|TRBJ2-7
CASSARTGGYEQYF
TGTGCCAGCAGTGCCCGGACAGGCGGCTACGAGCAGTACTTC
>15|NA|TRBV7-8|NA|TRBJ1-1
CASSLGGQLNTEAFF
TGTGCCAGCAGCTTAGGGGGGCAGCTGAACACTGAAGCTTTCTTT
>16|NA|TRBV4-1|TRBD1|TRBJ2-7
CASSQGLQGSWNEQYF
TGCGCCAGCAGCCAAGGATTACAGGGGAGTTGGAACGAGCAGTACTTC
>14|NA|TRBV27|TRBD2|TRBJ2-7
CASRDTGTRYEQYF
TGTGCCAGCAGGGACACCGGGACTAGGTACGAGCAGTACTTC
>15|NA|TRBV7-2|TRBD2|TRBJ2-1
CASRGRGGLDNEQFF
TGTGCCAGCAGGGGGAGGGGAGGGTTGGACAATGAGCAGTTCTTC
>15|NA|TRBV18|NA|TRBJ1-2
CASSPPPARGNGYTF
TGTGCCAGCTCACCTCCTCCCGCCAGGGGTAATGGCTACACCTTC
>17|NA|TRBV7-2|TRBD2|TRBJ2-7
CASTDPLWLAGRHEQYF
TGTGCCAGCACCGACCCTCTCTGGCTAGCGGGACGCCACGAGCAGTACTTC
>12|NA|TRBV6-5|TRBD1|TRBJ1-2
CASSRRQGYYTF
TGTGCCAGCAGCAGACGACAGGGGTACTACACCTTC
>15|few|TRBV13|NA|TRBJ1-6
CASSPGPGNNSPLHF
TGTGCCAGCAGCCCTGGGCCAGGGAACAATTCACCCCTCCACTTT
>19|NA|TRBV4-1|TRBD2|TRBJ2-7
CASSQALTFPGLAGYEQYF
TGCGCCAGCAGCCAAGCCCTAACCTTTCCGGGACTAGCTGGTTACGAGCAGTACTTC
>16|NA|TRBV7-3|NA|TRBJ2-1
CASSLALGSSYNEQFF
TGTGCCAGCAGCTTAGCGCTGGGGAGCTCCTACAATGAGCAGTTCTTC
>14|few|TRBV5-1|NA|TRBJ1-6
CASSFGINNSPLHF
TGCGCCAGCAGCTTTGGCATAAATAATTCACCCCTCCACTTT
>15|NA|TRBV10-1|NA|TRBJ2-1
CASSEQGMSYNEQFF
TGCGCCAGCAGTGAGCAGGGAATGTCCTACAATGAGCAGTTCTTC
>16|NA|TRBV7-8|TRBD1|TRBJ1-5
CASSLVGTGGNQPQHF
TGCGCCAGCAGCTTAGTGGGGACAGGGGGCAATCAGCCCCAGCATTTT
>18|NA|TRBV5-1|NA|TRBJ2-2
CASSLGRVSRASTGELFF
TGCGCCAGCAGCTTGGGGAGGGTGTCTCGGGCCTCCACCGGGGAGCTGTTTTTT
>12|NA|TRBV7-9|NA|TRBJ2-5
CASSQLGKTQYF
TGTGCCAGCAGCCAACTAGGGAAGACCCAGTACTTC
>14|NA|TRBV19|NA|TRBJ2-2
CASSLSGNTGELFF
TGTGCCAGTAGTCTCTCGGGTAACACCGGGGAGCTGTTTTTT
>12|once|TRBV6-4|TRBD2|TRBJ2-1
CATGTSGNKQFF
TGTGCCACCGGGACTAGCGGGAATAAGCAGTTCTTC
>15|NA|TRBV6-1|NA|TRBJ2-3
CASSELEASADTQYF
TGTGCCAGCAGTGAACTAGAGGCTAGCGCAGATACGCAGTATTTT
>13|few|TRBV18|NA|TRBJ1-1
CASSPTGNTEAFF
TGTGCCAGCTCACCGACAGGGAACACTGAAGCTTTCTTT